The next 20 T cell receptor beta chains were all read from a single sample in a study of cytomegalovirus exposure and HLA in healthy donors. Vbeta (60) and Jbeta (13) primers were used in the PCR. Profiling relied on immunoSEQ multiplex PCR, and the TCRdb table lists in-frame clones only, not all of them. Among about 90,000 clones listed, 60% to 80% were seen once. The sample consisted of PBMCs. The receptors come from a boy between 5 and 17 years old in good health and CMV-seronegative.

The chain is built from TRBV4-2 and TRBJ1-2; TRBD1 agrees at 8 bases. Losses at the gene ends were 4 bases for V and 8 bases for J; bases not matched to a gene: 15. There are 16 residues in the CDR3. Germline assignment: CDR1 LGHNA and CDR2 YNFKEQ. CDR3 loop: CASSPPSWQGASGYTF. Written as DNA, the CDR3 is TGTGCCAGCAGCCCCCCCAGCTGGCAGGGGGCGAGCGGCTACACCTTC.

The V and J genes are TRBV7-9 and TRBJ2-5, with TRBD2 matching 10 bases. J lost 2 bases, V lost 5 bases, and 5 bases had no gene match. The CDR3 contains 15 residues. The germline V gene encodes CDR1 SEHNR and CDR2 FQNEAQ (reference sequence). The CDR3 here is CASSTIAGGQETQYF. CDR3 sequence (DNA): TGTGCCAGCAGCACTATAGCGGGGGGACAAGAGACCCAGTACTTC.

This chain joins TRBV7-3 and TRBJ1-5; D is undetermined. The CDR3 sequence is 13 residues long. The germline V and J ends were trimmed by 0 bases and 9 bases, with 9 bases remaining between them. Germline V gene data show CDR1 as SGHTA and CDR2 as FQGTGA. DNA for the CDR3: TGTGCCAGCAGCTTAACGATGGGCTCGCCCCAGCATTTT. This sequence encodes CASSLTMGSPQHF.

This chain joins TRBV28 and TRBJ2-1, with TRBD1 matching over 7 bases. Trimming cost V 3 bases and J 10 bases; bases outside gene matches: 9. Per germline, CDR1 MDHEN and CDR2 SYDVKM. The length of the CDR3 is 14 residues. CDR3 protein: CASSFRDRVSEQFF. CDR3 DNA: TGTGCCAGCAGTTTTAGAGACAGGGTATCCGAGCAGTTCTTC. Complete variable domain (other parts from reference TRBV28 and TRBJ2-1): DVKVTQSSRYLVKRTGEKVFLECVQDMDHENMFWYRQDPGLGLRLIYFSYDVKMKEKGDIPEGYSVSREKKERFSLILESASTNQTSMYLCASSFRDRVSEQFFGPGTRLTVL.

The J gene is TRBJ1-6, the V gene TRBV15; TRBD1 matches 8 bases. The V gene end was trimmed by 3 bases and the J gene end by 2 bases; junction bases not matched to a gene: 6. This CDR3 comprises 17 residues. Germline values: CDR1 LNHNV, CDR2 YYDKDF (reference sequence). DNA for the CDR3: TGTGCCACCAGCAGGGCCCAGGGGGCCGCCTATAATTCACCCCTCCACTTT. Its translation is CATSRAQGAAYNSPLHF. Full variable domain (outside the CDR3, taken from reference TRBV15 and TRBJ1-6): DAMVIQNPRYQVTQFGKPVTLSCSQTLNHNVMYWYQQKSSQAPKLLFHYYDKDFNNEADTPDNFQSRRPNTSFCFLDIRSPGLGDTAMYLCATSRAQGAAYNSPLHFGNGTRLTVT.

The chain carries TRBV30 and TRBJ2-1, with D maybe TRBD2 (6 bases). In germline, CDR1 is GTSNPN, CDR2 SVGIG (reference sequence). V lost 4 bases to trimming and J lost 4 bases, with 17 bases between them. The CDR3 runs to 15 residues. CDR3 sequence: CAWKAETGAYNEQFF. DNA for the CDR3: TGTGCCTGGAAGGCAGAAACGGGAGCATACAATGAGCAGTTCTTC.

This rearrangement joins TRBV9 to TRBJ2-1, with TRBD2 as a possible D gene (6 bases). In germline, CDR1 is SGDLS, CDR2 YYNGEE. This CDR3 is 12 amino acids long. The ends were cut back, 4 bases at V and 9 bases at J, with 11 bases in the middle. The CDR3 region has the DNA TGTGCCAGCAGCTTAGATAGCGGTGAGCAGTTCTTC. It is translated as CASSLDSGEQFF.

This chain links TRBV6-1 with TRBJ1-1, with 11 positions matching TRBD1. This CDR3 is 16 amino acids long. The ends lost 0 bases at V and 4 bases at J; junction bases unmatched: 4. Germline lookup yields CDR1 MNHNS and CDR2 SASEGT. CDR3 protein: CASSEALGTGGTEAFF. For the CDR3, the DNA is TGTGCCAGCAGTGAAGCCCTGGGGACAGGGGGCACTGAAGCTTTCTTT.

The chain joins TRBV5-1 to TRBJ2-5; 11 bases are a match to TRBD2. Germline loops: CDR1 SGHRS, CDR2 YFSETQ. This CDR3 is built from 16 residues. V was clipped by 2 bases and J by 3 bases; unmatched bases: 6. CDR3 in amino acids: CASSFLTSGVEETQYF. The CDR3 nucleotides read TGCGCCAGCAGCTTCCTGACTAGCGGGGTTGAAGAGACCCAGTACTTC.

The chain couples TRBV18 to TRBJ2-6, with D unclear. Trimming took off 5 bases at V and 4 bases at J, with 9 bases between the two ends. The CDR3 is 14 residues long. Germline V CDR1 and CDR2: KGHSH, LQKENI. CDR3 sequence (DNA): TGTGCCAGCTCATTCCTAGACGGGGCCAACGTCCTGACTTTC. This encodes CASSFLDGANVLTF.

About this clone itself: Other DNA sequences from this sample encode an identical CDR3 as well. The genes are TRBV5-6 and TRBJ2-1, with D hard to call. The CDR3 is made up of 12 amino acids. Germline CDR1 and CDR2: SGHDT and YYEEEE. The germline V and J ends were trimmed by 0 bases and 9 bases, with 7 bases remaining between them. CDR3 sequence (DNA): TGTGCCAGCAGCTTGGGGGCAGGTGAGCAGTTCTTC. Its protein is CASSLGAGEQFF.

V usage is TRBV11-2 and J usage is TRBJ1-1; D remains ambiguous. V was cut by 4 bases and J by 1 base, with 16 bases left in between. Looked up from germline, CDR1 is SGHAT and CDR2 is FQNNGV. The CDR3 is 16 amino acids. The CDR3 nucleotides read TGTGCCAGCAGCTCACTTAGTGAGGGCGGGAACACTGAAGCTTTCTTT. Residues: CASSSLSEGGNTEAFF.

This clone was recorded a few times. In nucleotides, the CDR3 is TGTGCCTGGGGACAGGGTGATTCACCCCTCCACTTT. The encoded protein is CAWGQGDSPLHF. This chain links TRBV30 with TRBJ1-6, with 8 positions matching TRBD1. This CDR3 comprises 12 residues. V was pared by 5 bases and J by 8 bases, with 2 bases of the junction left unmatched. The V gene's germline CDR1 is GTSNPN and CDR2 SVGIG (reference sequence).

The CDR3 DNA follows: TGTGCCAGCAGGCGAGGGGGCGGGACTGAAGCTTTCTTT. This codes for CASRRGGGTEAFF. This chain connects TRBV6-5 to TRBJ1-1, with TRBD1 identical over 7 bases. Losses at the gene ends were 6 bases for V and 5 bases for J; bases not matched to a gene: 6. The CDR3 length is 13 residues. CDR1 MNHEY and CDR2 SVGAGI come from the germline V gene.

This chain links TRBV30 with TRBJ1-2; no clear D. The CDR3 loop spans 14 amino acids. Trimming took off 0 bases at V and 5 bases at J, with 13 bases between the two ends. Germline V CDR1 and CDR2: GTSNPN, SVGIG (reference sequence). Written as DNA, the CDR3 is TGTGCCTGGAGTGTTGTATCAACTGCATATGGCTACACCTTC. Translated: CAWSVVSTAYGYTF.

The V gene is TRBV5-5, the J gene TRBJ1-1; D ambiguous. CDR1 and CDR2 (germline): SGHKS, YYEKEE (reference sequence). This CDR3 is built from 14 residues. With 4 bases removed from V and 4 bases from J, the gap between germline ends came to 14 bases. CDR3 region: CASSPQSRGTEAFF. The CDR3 DNA follows: TGTGCCAGCAGCCCCCAGTCCCGGGGCACTGAAGCTTTCTTT.

The rearrangement joins TRBV1 to TRBJ1-1; the table's D gene call, TRBD1, was not cross checked with the DNA. TRBV1 is labeled a pseudogene. The CDR3 is made up of 15 amino acids. Here the CDR3 DNA reads TGCACCAGCAGCCAAGATGGCAGGGGTGAAACTGAAGCTTTCTTT. It yields the protein CTSSQDGRGETEAFF.

This chain links TRBV6-5 with TRBJ2-2; D may be TRBD1 (6 bases). The CDR3 loop spans 15 amino acids. V lost 11 bases and J 0 bases, leaving 16 bases between the germline ends. Germline CDR1 MNHEY, CDR2 SVGAGI. The CDR3 is CASLGQKSNTGELFF. Here the CDR3 DNA reads TGTGCCTCGCTCGGACAGAAGTCGAACACCGGGGAGCTGTTTTTT.

The CDR3 protein is CASSQADLSGAYEQYF. The DNA for the CDR3 is TGCGCCAGCAGCCAAGCGGACCTTAGCGGAGCCTACGAGCAGTACTTC. V is TRBV4-3 and J is TRBJ2-7; tentative D call: TRBD2 (6 bases). This CDR3 contains 16 residues. Germline CDR1 reads LGHNA; CDR2 reads YSLEER. V gave up 1 base and J gave up 2 bases, with 15 bases separating them.

This sequence joins TRBV10-1 and TRBJ2-2; D is possibly TRBD1 (6 bases). The CDR3 spans 14 residues. Germline V gives CDR1 WNHNN, CDR2 SYGVQD (reference sequence). Deletions cut 3 bases from V and 5 bases from J, with 10 bases between. CDR3 in DNA: TGCGCCAGCAGTGACTGGACAGTTACCGGGGAGCTGTTTTTT. As protein: CASSDWTVTGELFF.